This TCR beta chain was profiled in a study of blood T cell repertoires in COVID-19. This CDR3 has 13 amino acids. Germline V CDR1 and CDR2: DFQATT, SNEGSKA (reference sequence). V dropped 3 bases and J dropped 4 bases, with 12 bases sitting between them. Data came from immunoSEQ multiplex PCR; TCRdb stores just in-frame clones and leaves some out. The sample lists about 280,000 clones, approximately 91% seen once, with over 8% in the top ten. This receptor was taken from a man between 18 and 29 years old with active or convalescent COVID-19. The rearrangement uses TRBV20-1 and TRBJ1-2, with D possibly being TRBD1 (6 bases). The specimen sequenced was peripheral blood. CDR3 DNA sequence: TGCAGTGCTAGTCCAGTAGGGGGCTATGGCTACACCTTC. Residues: CSASPVGGYGYTF.